This T cell receptor (beta chain) derives from a study of memory CD4+ T cells and cytomegalovirus serostatus. Single viable CD3+CD4+CD8-CD45RO+ cells were sorted as the memory CD4+ T cells. Germline V CDR1 and CDR2: LNHDA, SQIVND (reference sequence). Trimming took 6 bases from V and 2 from J, leaving 8 bases between them. The CDR3 extends over 12 amino acids. Assay: immunoSEQ multiplex PCR; the TCRdb copy retains only in-frame clones and omits some. The sample has 70,000 to 95,000 clones, 80% seen once; the top ten hold around 0.84%. The rearrangement joins TRBV19 to TRBJ2-7, with a weak D call TRBD2 (5 bases). The clonotype was recovered from an adult in good health and CMV-seronegative. The sample was memory CD4+ T cells from blood. CDR3 sequence reads: CASSGVTYEQYF. In nucleotides, the CDR3 is TGTGCCAGTAGCGGGGTAACCTACGAGCAGTACTTC.